Each of the 5 T cell receptor beta chains below was sequenced from the same sample in a study of PD-L1 blockade in urothelial cancer. Time point: pretreatment peripheral blood. Sequencing used immunoSEQ multiplex PCR; TCRdb keeps in-frame clones, though not all of them. The data hold 85,000 to 90,000 clones, with more than 75% observed a single time. The specimen comprised PBMCs, sampled around atezolizumab (anti-PD-L1) treatment. The origin of the receptors is a man between 60 and 75 years old with urothelial cancer.

The CDR3 DNA reads as TGTGCCAGCAGAGCAGGGGCCCTTGGAAACACCATATATTTT. Its protein is CASRAGALGNTIYF. The V call is TRBV6-5, the J call TRBJ1-3, with D possibly being TRBD1 (6 bases). V lost 6 bases, J lost 3 bases, and 12 bases lay in between. The CDR3 is 14 amino acids. Germline CDR1 and CDR2: MNHEY and SVGAGI.

This rearrangement joins TRBV4-1 to TRBJ1-1; TRBD1 might be the D (5 bases). V was shortened by 4 bases and J by 1 base, with 7 bases between the two germline ends. Per the germline V gene, CDR1 is MGHRA and CDR2 is YSYEKL. This CDR3 is built from 13 residues. CDR3 nucleotides: TGCGCCAGCAGCCTCCAGGGGAACACTGAAGCTTTCTTT. Translation gives CASSLQGNTEAFF.

This chain uses TRBV5-1 with TRBJ1-1; TRBD1 is a possible D gene (6 bases). Trimming shortened V by 0 bases and J by 5 bases, and 11 bases separated the two germline ends. There are 14 residues in the CDR3. The germline V gene has CDR1 SGHRS and CDR2 YFSETQ. CDR3 loop: CASSLGGQKTEAFF. CDR3 sequence (DNA): TGCGCCAGCAGCTTGGGGGGGCAGAAGACTGAAGCTTTCTTT.

The chain recombines TRBV4-2 with TRBJ2-1; TRBD1 matches 7 bases. The CDR3 sequence is 16 residues long. Trimming removed 1 base from V and 4 bases from J; junction bases left unmatched: 7. Germline CDR1 is LGHNA and CDR2 is YNFKEQ. As DNA, the CDR3 is TGTGCCAGCAGCCAAGGTACAGGGGCTCGGTACAATGAGCAGTTCTTC. As protein: CASSQGTGARYNEQFF.

This clone has just one count. This sequence joins TRBV5-1 and TRBJ2-7; TRBD1 agrees at 8 bases. The CDR3 covers 17 residues. Germline V gene sequence: CDR1 SGHRS, CDR2 YFSETQ. V lost 1 base and J lost 1; bases outside the gene matches: 10. CDR3 sequence reads: CASSLRQGADVSYEQYF. CDR3 nucleotides: TGCGCCAGCAGCTTGAGGCAGGGGGCCGATGTTTCCTACGAGCAGTACTTC.